One sample yielded the 20 T cell receptor beta chains listed below, sequenced in a study of blood T cell repertoires in COVID-19. Produced via immunoSEQ multiplex PCR; TCRdb's table is partial and in-frame only. This table holds approximately 20,000 clones, just over 90% found once. The sample consisted of peripheral blood. These receptors all come from a woman in her 50s with active COVID-19.

The chain links TRBV6-5 to TRBJ1-1, with unresolved D. From germline, CDR1 is MNHEY and CDR2 SVGAGI. V lost 7 bases and J 0 bases, leaving 12 bases between the germline ends. This CDR3 is built from 14 residues. The CDR3 coding sequence is TGTGCCAGCACTCAATGGCGGATGAACACTGAAGCTTTCTTT. Protein product: CASTQWRMNTEAFF.

V usage is TRBV5-1 and J usage is TRBJ1-2; D is ambiguous. The CDR3 is made up of 13 amino acids. V was clipped by 2 bases and J by 7 bases, with 12 bases between them. Germline CDR1 SGHRS, CDR2 YFSETQ. Here the CDR3 reads CASSFGTVSGYTF. CDR3 in DNA: TGCGCCAGCAGCTTTGGTACGGTTAGTGGCTACACCTTC.

The genes are TRBV11-2 and TRBJ1-2; tentatively, D is TRBD1 (5 bases). CDR3 length: 14 residues. V lost 5 bases and J 3 bases, leaving 13 bases between the germline ends. Germline CDR1 and CDR2: SGHAT and FQNNGV. The CDR3 here is CASSRGTADYGYTF. In nucleotides, the CDR3 is TGTGCCAGCAGCCGCGGGACGGCGGACTATGGCTACACCTTC.

The rearrangement links TRBV5-1 to TRBJ2-3; perhaps TRBD1 as D (5 bases). This CDR3 has 13 amino acids. Germline CDR1 reads SGHRS; CDR2 reads YFSETQ. Trimming shortened V by 2 bases and J by 6 bases, and 10 bases separated the two germline ends. CDR3 coding DNA: TGCGCCAGCAGCTTAGGGGCCGGGGATACGCAGTATTTT. Protein product: CASSLGAGDTQYF.

This CDR3 reads CATSDRTLQGNIRGYTF. The CDR3 region has the DNA TGTGCCACCAGTGATAGGACTCTGCAGGGGAATATTCGCGGCTACACCTTC. The chain is built from TRBV24-1 and TRBJ1-2, with D possibly TRBD1 on 6 matching bases. Germline V gene data show CDR1 as KGHDR and CDR2 as SFDVKD. Trimming pared 3 bases from V and 8 bases from J, leaving 24 bases between. The CDR3 has 17 residues.

J is TRBJ1-5 and V is TRBV6-1, with a weak D call TRBD1 (5 bases). This CDR3 region has 14 residues. Trimming took 0 bases from V and 5 from J, leaving 8 bases between them. Germline CDR1 and CDR2: MNHNS and SASEGT. Here the CDR3 DNA reads TGTGCCAGCAGTGAAGCGGGGGGGGATCAGCCCCAGCATTTT. It specifies CASSEAGGDQPQHF.

The chain carries TRBV28 and TRBJ2-7, with 9 bases matching TRBD1. Per the germline V gene, CDR1 is MDHEN and CDR2 is SYDVKM. With 3 bases clipped from V and 2 bases from J, the junction kept 11 bases outside the gene matches. The CDR3 sequence is 17 residues long. As DNA, the CDR3 is TGTGCCAGCAGTTTGGGCTCGGGGGGACAGGGTCCCTACGAGCAGTACTTC. This codes for CASSLGSGGQGPYEQYF.

This chain connects TRBV7-9 to TRBJ2-1; 8 positions match TRBD2. CDR1 SEHNR and CDR2 FQNEAQ come from the germline V gene (reference sequence). The V segment lost 6 bases and the J segment 7 bases; nucleotides outside the gene matches: 14. The CDR3 consists of 16 residues. CDR3 bases: TGTGCCAGCAGTCCCCTCAGGAGCGGGAGTTATAATGAGCAGTTCTTC. Translating gives CASSPLRSGSYNEQFF. The whole variable domain, filled in from reference TRBV7-9 and TRBJ2-1, reads DTGVSQNPRHKITKRGQNVTFRCDPISEHNRLYWYRQTLGQGPEFLTYFQNEAQLEKSRLLSDRFSAERPKGSFSTLEIQRTEQGDSAMYLCASSPLRSGSYNEQFFGPGTRLTVL.

The CDR3 sequence: CASSALGAGWNPLTDGYTF. CDR3 DNA: TGTGCCAGCAGTGCCCTAGGGGCAGGGTGGAACCCCTTAACCGATGGCTACACCTTC. The chain links TRBV6-4 to TRBJ1-2; weak D call: TRBD1 (5 bases). Looked up from germline, CDR1 is MRHNA and CDR2 is SNTAGT. V was cut by 4 bases and J by 6 bases, with 30 bases left in between. The CDR3 sequence is 19 residues long.

This rearrangement joins TRBV6-6 to TRBJ1-6; 9 bases align to TRBD1. The V and J ends lost 2 bases and 9 bases, in that order; junction bases with no gene match: 5. The germline V gene has CDR1 MNHNY and CDR2 SVGAGI (reference sequence). The CDR3 runs 15 residues. In nucleotides, the CDR3 is TGTGCCAGCAGTTACCGCCGGGGACAGGGTTCACCCCTCCACTTT. Its translation is CASSYRRGQGSPLHF.

The chain is built from TRBV5-1 and TRBJ1-2; TRBD1 is a possible D gene (5 bases). CDR3 size: 15 residues. The germline V and J ends were trimmed by 1 base and 0 bases, with 10 bases remaining between them. The germline CDR1 and CDR2 sequences are SGHRS and YFSETQ. The CDR3, as DNA: TGCGCCAGCAGCTTGTCACAGGCCGCTAACTATGGCTACACCTTC. This gives the protein CASSLSQAANYGYTF.

The rearrangement joins TRBV29-1 to TRBJ2-3; 9 bases are shared with TRBD2. V shed 5 bases, J shed 0 bases, and the junction held 6 bases outside the gene matches. Germline CDR1 is SQVTM and CDR2 is ANQGSEA. This CDR3 is 15 amino acids long. CDR3 sequence: CSVSLAGYSTDTQYF. The CDR3 nucleotides read TGCAGCGTTAGTCTAGCGGGATATAGCACAGATACGCAGTATTTT.

This clone occurred once. One end of the junction varies from germline; a read error may be responsible. The V and J genes are TRBV5-1 and TRBJ1-1; no definite D call. Germline V gene data show CDR1 as SGHRS and CDR2 as YFSETQ. The CDR3 contains 14 residues. The CDR3 spells CASSLEPANSEAFF. The CDR3 nucleotides read TGCGCCAGCAGCTTGGAGCCTGCGAACTCTGAAGCTTTCTTT. The whole variable domain, filled in from reference TRBV5-1 and TRBJ1-1, reads KAGVTQTPRYLIKTRGQQVTLSCSPISGHRSVSWYQQTPGQGLQFLFEYFSETQRNKGNFPGRFSGRQFSNSRSEMNVSTLELGDSALYLCASSLEPANSEAFFGQGTRLTVV.

The CDR3 here is CASSLYWTGYSNQPQHF. The CDR3 DNA is TGTGCCAGCAGTCTCTACTGGACAGGTTATAGCAATCAGCCCCAGCATTTT. This chain connects TRBV27 to TRBJ1-5; the match to TRBD1 covers 7 bases. Per the germline V gene, CDR1 is MNHEY and CDR2 is SMNVEV (reference sequence). CDR3 length: 17 amino acids. J was trimmed by 0 bases and V by 5 bases; bases with no gene match: 10.

The chain joins TRBV7-9 to TRBJ1-4; 9 bases fit TRBD1. J was trimmed by 3 bases and V by 4 bases; bases with no gene match: 3. This CDR3 is 15 amino acids long. Germline V gene lookup returns CDR1 SEHNR and CDR2 FQNEAQ (reference sequence). The CDR3 region has the DNA TGTGCCAGCAGCTGGGGGACAGGGTCTAATGAAAAACTGTTTTTT. As protein: CASSWGTGSNEKLFF.

The genes are TRBV5-1 and TRBJ2-7; D call uncertain. This CDR3 contains 13 residues. Trimming stripped 4 bases from V and 2 bases from J, with 10 bases between. Looked up from germline, CDR1 is SGHRS and CDR2 is YFSETQ. The DNA for the CDR3 is TGCGCCAGCAGCGCCGACATCACCTACGAGCAGTACTTC. Its translation: CASSADITYEQYF.

The chain combines TRBV7-6 with TRBJ2-2; a weak D match, TRBD1 (5 bases). V shed 5 bases and J shed 5 bases, with 9 bases lying between them. This CDR3 comprises 13 residues. The germline V gene encodes CDR1 SGHVS and CDR2 FNYEAQ. CDR3 sequence (DNA): TGTGCCAGCAGCCCATCAGGGACCGGGGAGCTGTTTTTT. This translates into CASSPSGTGELFF.

As concerns this clone: The sample carries other DNA sequences with the same CDR3. The rearrangement uses TRBV27 and TRBJ2-3, with 10 positions matching TRBD2. Germline CDR1 MNHEY, CDR2 SMNVEV (reference sequence). V shed 4 bases and J 1 base; nucleotides not matched to a gene: 5. The CDR3 runs 16 residues. As DNA, the CDR3 is TGTGCCAGCAGTTCCAGACTAGCGGGTGGCACAGATACGCAGTATTTT. Protein product: CASSSRLAGGTDTQYF.

The chain uses TRBV19 and TRBJ1-1; maybe TRBD1 (6 bases). Germline CDR1 LNHDA, CDR2 SQIVND (reference sequence). The CDR3 runs 15 residues. V lost 0 bases, J lost 3 bases, and 11 bases lay in between. Here the CDR3 DNA reads TGTGCCAGTAGTATAGAGGGGGGGCTATACACTGAAGCTTTCTTT. Its protein is CASSIEGGLYTEAFF.

The chain employs TRBV3-1 (or the pseudogene TRBV3-2) and TRBJ2-3; D ambiguous. Trimming removed 0 bases at V and 6 bases at J, with 10 bases between. The CDR3 consists of 14 residues. The V gene's germline CDR1 is LGHDT and CDR2 YNNKEL (reference sequence). In DNA form, the CDR3 reads TGTGCCAGCAGCCAAGACGTGCGGTCGGATACGCAGTATTTT. Encoded protein: CASSQDVRSDTQYF.